One sample yielded the 32 T cell receptor beta chains listed below, sequenced in a study of cytomegalovirus exposure and HLA in healthy donors. Use of 60 Vbeta and 13 Jbeta primers characterized the PCR. Profiled with immunoSEQ multiplex PCR; TCRdb holds only in-frame clones, not every one. Of tens of thousands of clones detected, less than 85% appear once; the ten largest clones hold approximately 1%. The sample comprised PBMCs. All receptors come from a male donor in good health and CMV-seronegative.

The rearrangement joins TRBV19 to TRBJ2-2, with a weak D call TRBD1 (6 bases). Germline CDR1 reads LNHDA; CDR2 reads SQIVND (reference sequence). This CDR3 is built from 14 residues. The V end lost 7 bases, the J end lost 5 bases, and 14 bases lay between the germline ends. The CDR3 DNA follows: TGTGCCAGTAACGCCGGGACACTAACCGGGGAGCTGTTTTTT. It encodes CASNAGTLTGELFF.

This sequence joins TRBV5-1 and TRBJ1-4; 9 nucleotides match TRBD1. CDR1 SGHRS and CDR2 YFSETQ come from the germline V gene. With 4 bases clipped from V and 7 bases from J, the junction kept 5 bases outside the gene matches. This CDR3 has 14 residues. As DNA, the CDR3 is TGCGCCAGCAGCGACGACAGGGGGTTTGAAAAACTGTTTTTT. Translated: CASSDDRGFEKLFF.

V is TRBV27 and J is TRBJ1-1; D might be TRBD1 (6 bases). V was shortened by 5 bases and J by 5 bases, with 12 bases between the two germline ends. CDR3 length equals 13 residues. The germline CDR1 and CDR2 sequences are MNHEY and SMNVEV (reference sequence). The CDR3 DNA is TGTGCCAGCAGTATTGGGACAATTACTGAAGCTTTCTTT. This codes for CASSIGTITEAFF.

The chain employs TRBV6-1 and TRBJ1-5; D is perhaps TRBD1 (5 bases). The CDR3 extends over 17 amino acids. Trimming cost V 4 bases and J 5 bases, with 21 bases left between them. Germline assignment: CDR1 MNHNS and CDR2 SASEGT. In DNA form, the CDR3 reads TGTGCCAGCAGTGTCCAGGGCGCCGTTAGATTGGATCAGCCCCAGCATTTT. Translating gives CASSVQGAVRLDQPQHF.

The chain uses TRBV19 and TRBJ2-3; 13 nucleotides match TRBD2. The CDR3 extends over 14 amino acids. The junction had 3 bases not matched to a gene; V was cut back by 4 bases and J by 8 bases. The germline V gene encodes CDR1 LNHDA and CDR2 SQIVND (reference sequence). CDR3 protein: CASSTGLAGATQYF. The CDR3, as DNA: TGTGCCAGTAGTACCGGACTAGCGGGAGCTACGCAGTATTTT.

For the CDR3, the DNA is TGTGCCAGCAGATGGACAGGGGGCGCAGATACGCAGTATTTT. The encoded protein is CASRWTGGADTQYF. The chain couples TRBV16 to TRBJ2-3, with 11 bases aligning to TRBD1. Per germline, CDR1 KGHSY and CDR2 FQNENV. The CDR3 has 14 residues. Losses at the gene ends were 6 bases for V and 4 bases for J; bases not matched to a gene: 3.

The J gene is TRBJ1-2, the V gene TRBV7-9; D gene ambiguous. The CDR3 runs to 13 residues. The germline V gene encodes CDR1 SEHNR and CDR2 FQNEAQ (reference sequence). V lost 5 bases to trimming and J lost 4 bases, with 11 bases between them. CDR3 loop: CASSPELGYGYTF. The CDR3 nucleotides are TGTGCCAGCAGCCCTGAACTCGGCTATGGCTACACCTTC. The whole variable domain, filled in from reference TRBV7-9 and TRBJ1-2, reads DTGVSQNPRHKITKRGQNVTFRCDPISEHNRLYWYRQTLGQGPEFLTYFQNEAQLEKSRLLSDRFSAERPKGSFSTLEIQRTEQGDSAMYLCASSPELGYGYTFGSGTRLTVV.

This sequence joins TRBV9 and TRBJ1-1, with D uncertain. Trimming pared 3 bases from V and 5 bases from J, leaving 14 bases between. Germline values: CDR1 SGDLS, CDR2 YYNGEE. The CDR3 consists of 14 residues. Here the CDR3 reads CASSGILGGTEAFF. CDR3 coding DNA: TGTGCCAGCAGCGGGATCCTGGGAGGTACTGAAGCTTTCTTT.

The rearrangement uses TRBV19 and TRBJ2-5, with 11 positions matching TRBD2. CDR3 length: 16 amino acids. The ends lost 2 bases at V and 3 bases at J; junction bases unmatched: 5. Germline V gives CDR1 LNHDA, CDR2 SQIVND (reference sequence). This CDR3 is CASSISILAGEETQYF. The DNA of the CDR3 is TGTGCCAGTAGTATATCCATACTAGCGGGAGAAGAGACCCAGTACTTC. Filled out from reference TRBV19 and TRBJ2-5, the complete variable domain reads DGGITQSPKYLFRKEGQNVTLSCEQNLNHDAMYWYRQDPGQGLRLIYYSQIVNDFQKGDIAEGYSVSREKKESFPLTVTSAQKNPTAFYLCASSISILAGEETQYFGPGTRLLVL.

This clone was observed a handful of times. At one boundary the junction diverges from the germline segment, which might be a read error. The V call is TRBV5-1, the J call TRBJ1-2; tentatively, D is TRBD1 (5 bases). The germline CDR1 and CDR2 sequences are SGHRS and YFSETQ. This CDR3 contains 16 residues. CDR3 in DNA: TGCGCCAGCAGCCCCGGGGGGGGGTTGAGCGACTATGGCTACCCCTTC. Protein: CASSPGGGLSDYGYPF.

This clone was recorded a few times. The chain couples TRBV5-6 to TRBJ1-2, with D perhaps TRBD1 (6 bases). Germline CDR1 is SGHDT and CDR2 is YYEEEE. The ends were cut back, 0 bases at V and 0 bases at J, with 9 bases in the middle. This CDR3 is built from 15 residues. CDR3 sequence reads: CASSLVRTANYGYTF. The CDR3 DNA sequence: TGTGCCAGCAGCTTGGTTCGGACAGCTAACTATGGCTACACCTTC.

The chain employs TRBV6-5 and TRBJ2-5; D may be TRBD2 (5 bases). This CDR3 is built from 13 residues. Trimming pared 6 bases from V and 5 bases from J, leaving 13 bases between. The V gene's germline CDR1 is MNHEY and CDR2 SVGAGI. This CDR3 reads CASRRARTETQYF. The CDR3 DNA sequence: TGTGCCAGCAGGAGGGCGCGGACGGAGACCCAGTACTTC.

This clone was observed once. The chain combines TRBV18 with TRBJ2-1; D remains unclear. Looked up from germline, CDR1 is KGHSH and CDR2 is LQKENI. The CDR3 spans 15 residues. V gave up 2 bases and J gave up 0 bases, with 8 bases separating them. The CDR3 region has the DNA TGTGCCAGCTCACCAGATGGCACCTCCTACAATGAGCAGTTCTTC. It specifies CASSPDGTSYNEQFF. Complete variable domain (other parts from reference TRBV18 and TRBJ2-1): NAGVMQNPRHLVRRRGQEARLRCSPMKGHSHVYWYRQLPEEGLKFMVYLQKENIIDESGMPKERFSAEFPKEGPSILRIQQVVRGDSAAYFCASSPDGTSYNEQFFGPGTRLTVL.

The chain links TRBV6-5 to TRBJ1-6; 8 bases line up with TRBD1. This CDR3 has 15 amino acids. After removal of 2 bases from V and 9 bases from J, the junction contained 6 bases not matched to a gene. Germline V gene sequence: CDR1 MNHEY, CDR2 SVGAGI. The CDR3 DNA reads as TGTGCCAGCAGTTACCTGACAGGGGTTGTTTCACCCCTCCACTTT. This translates into CASSYLTGVVSPLHF.

This rearrangement joins TRBV7-9 to TRBJ1-1; D is possibly TRBD1 (6 bases). This CDR3 has 14 amino acids. V lost 3 bases, J lost 1 base, and 9 bases lay in between. Germline V gene lookup returns CDR1 SEHNR and CDR2 FQNEAQ (reference sequence). The CDR3 DNA reads TGTGCCAGCAGCTTCGGACAGAAGAACACTGAAGCTTTCTTT. It yields the protein CASSFGQKNTEAFF.

This chain connects TRBV5-6 to TRBJ1-6; no clear D. The CDR3 totals 15 residues. V dropped 4 bases and J dropped 10 bases, with 18 bases sitting between them. Germline CDR1 and CDR2: SGHDT and YYEEEE. This CDR3 is CASSPPSRGMSPLHF. The CDR3 coding sequence is TGTGCCAGCAGCCCACCCTCTCGGGGTATGTCACCCCTCCACTTT.

Only a few counts were recorded for this clone. CDR3 residues: CASSLLSDTGGNTIYF. In DNA, the CDR3 is TGCGCCAGCAGCTTGCTTTCCGACACAGGTGGAAACACCATATATTTT. This rearrangement joins TRBV5-1 to TRBJ1-3; TRBD1 is a possible D gene (5 bases). The CDR3 spans 16 residues. V dropped 1 base and J dropped 3 bases, with 14 bases sitting between them. CDR1 SGHRS and CDR2 YFSETQ come from the germline V gene.

V gene TRBV11-2 combines with J gene TRBJ2-7, with 8 nucleotides matching TRBD1. V shed 1 base and J 4 bases; nucleotides not matched to a gene: 3. CDR1 SGHAT and CDR2 FQNNGV come from the germline V gene. There are 14 residues in the CDR3. The CDR3 nucleotides read TGTGCCAGCAGCTTAGGGACAGGGAATTACGAGCAGTACTTC. Translation: CASSLGTGNYEQYF.

The chain uses TRBV5-4 and TRBJ2-3, with 9 bases matching TRBD1. CDR1 and CDR2 from the germline V gene are SGHNT and YYREEE (reference sequence). The CDR3 is 17 residues long. The junction had 5 bases not matched to a gene; V was cut back by 0 bases and J by 0 bases. The chain's CDR3 is CASSLEQGAPSTDTQYF. DNA for the CDR3: TGTGCCAGCAGCTTGGAACAGGGGGCCCCTAGCACAGATACGCAGTATTTT. Full variable domain (outside the CDR3, taken from reference TRBV5-4 and TRBJ2-3): ETGVTQSPTHLIKTRGQQVTLRCSSQSGHNTVSWYQQALGQGPQFIFQYYREEENGRGNFPPRFSGLQFPNYSSELNVNALELDDSALYLCASSLEQGAPSTDTQYFGPGTRLTVL.

This chain connects TRBV4-2 to TRBJ2-5; 7 nucleotides match TRBD1. J gave up 1 base and V 4 bases, and 6 bases lay outside the gene matches. The CDR3 spans 15 residues. Germline CDR1 and CDR2: LGHNA and YNFKEQ. The CDR3 bases are TGTGCCAGCAGCCCCAACCGGGACAGCCAAGAGACCCAGTACTTC. It yields the protein CASSPNRDSQETQYF.

V and J are TRBV6-1 and TRBJ2-5; D gene unclear. CDR1 MNHNS and CDR2 SASEGT come from the germline V gene. The CDR3 sequence is 13 residues long. V lost 3 bases and J lost 6, with 11 bases in between. The CDR3 bases are TGTGCCAGCAGTGAGGGCCCGAGCCAGACCCAGTACTTC. Its protein is CASSEGPSQTQYF.

The rearrangement uses TRBV29-1 and TRBJ1-1, with D perhaps matching TRBD1 (5 bases). CDR3 length: 14 amino acids. V was trimmed by 6 bases and J by 4 bases, leaving 18 bases between them. Per the germline V gene, CDR1 is SQVTM and CDR2 is ANQGSEA. The CDR3 nucleotides are TGCAGCGTCGACAACGGGGGTGTTGGCACTGAAGCTTTCTTT. As protein: CSVDNGGVGTEAFF.

This clone was seen only a few times. The chain combines TRBV21-1 with TRBJ1-5; TRBD1 is the table's D call and was not checked against the DNA. TRBV21-1 is assigned pseudogene status. CDR3 size: 15 residues. The CDR3: CASSTGPDRHQPQHF. CDR3 in DNA: TGTGCCAGCAGCACTGGACCGGACAGGCATCAGCCCCAGCATTTT.

V usage is TRBV10-1 and J usage is TRBJ2-7; 7 bases agree with TRBD2. The CDR3 loop spans 13 amino acids. CDR1 is WNHNN, CDR2 SYGVQD, per germline (reference sequence). J lost 6 bases, V lost 2 bases, and 4 bases had no gene match. CDR3 nucleotide sequence: TGCGCCAGCAGTGAGGATCCGGGGGGCGAGCAGTACTTC. This sequence encodes CASSEDPGGEQYF.

This rearrangement joins TRBV4-3 to TRBJ1-1; D not resolved. V lost 0 bases, J lost 4 bases, and 12 bases lay in between. CDR1 is LGHNA, CDR2 YSLEER, per germline. The CDR3 totals 15 residues. CDR3 residues: CASSQESGVITEAFF. CDR3 in DNA: TGCGCCAGCAGCCAAGAATCCGGGGTTATCACTGAAGCTTTCTTT.

The V and J genes are TRBV5-1 and TRBJ2-2, with TRBD2 matching over 10 bases. The CDR3 totals 15 residues. CDR1 SGHRS and CDR2 YFSETQ come from the germline V gene. The J segment lost 8 bases and the V segment lost 3 bases, leaving 7 bases of the junction unmatched. The CDR3 coding sequence is TGCGCCAGCAGCTCCAAAACTAGCGGGGTGGGGGAGCTGTTTTTT. Residues: CASSSKTSGVGELFF.

This clone was counted between two and nine times. The chain is built from TRBV7-9 and TRBJ2-1; 12 nucleotides line up with TRBD2. CDR1 and CDR2 (germline): SEHNR, FQNEAQ (reference sequence). CDR3 size: 16 residues. The V gene end was trimmed by 4 bases and the J gene end by 9 bases; junction bases not matched to a gene: 10. In DNA, the CDR3 is TGTGCCAGCAGCTCCTCAGCGACTAGCGGGAGCGGTGAGCAGTTCTTC. As protein: CASSSSATSGSGEQFF.

The chain is built from TRBV10-3 and TRBJ1-2, with 8 bases that match TRBD1. The length of the CDR3 is 14 residues. Germline loops: CDR1 ENHRY, CDR2 SYGVKD. V dropped 10 bases and J dropped 3; count of bases not matched to a gene: 10. The CDR3, as DNA: TGTGCCACGAAGACAGGGGCGGGGGACTATGGCTACACCTTC. As protein: CATKTGAGDYGYTF.

The chain links TRBV5-1 to TRBJ2-5; 10 positions agree with TRBD2. After removal of 1 base from V and 2 bases from J, the junction contained 8 bases not matched to a gene. This CDR3 region has 17 residues. The germline gives CDR1 SGHRS, CDR2 YFSETQ. This CDR3 reads CASSLMASGSIQETQYF. The CDR3 coding sequence is TGCGCCAGCAGCTTGATGGCTAGCGGGAGTATTCAAGAGACCCAGTACTTC.

The V call is TRBV25-1, the J call TRBJ1-2; D not certain. Germline CDR1 reads MGHDK; CDR2 reads SYGVNS. CDR3 length equals 15 residues. V lost 3 bases to trimming and J lost 4 bases, with 15 bases between them. CDR3 bases: TGTGCCAGCAGTGAGGAAGGGAGAGCCCTCTATGGCTACACCTTC. Protein sequence: CASSEEGRALYGYTF.

The sample holds a few counts of this clone. The chain employs TRBV9 and TRBJ1-1; possibly TRBD1 for D (5 bases). Germline V gene sequence: CDR1 SGDLS, CDR2 YYNGEE. This CDR3 is built from 13 residues. V shed 8 bases and J shed 0 bases, with 11 bases lying between them. DNA of the CDR3: TGTGCCAGTACGGGGGTTGTGAACACTGAAGCTTTCTTT. It codes for CASTGVVNTEAFF.

The CDR3 DNA reads TGTGCCACCAGCAGAGATTTTAGCGGGAGTGACACCGGGGAGCTGTTTTTT. Translating gives CATSRDFSGSDTGELFF. This chain links TRBV15 with TRBJ2-2; the match to TRBD2 covers 9 bases. J gave up 3 bases and V 0 bases, and 5 bases lay outside the gene matches. From germline, CDR1 is LNHNV and CDR2 YYDKDF (reference sequence). The CDR3 is 17 amino acids.